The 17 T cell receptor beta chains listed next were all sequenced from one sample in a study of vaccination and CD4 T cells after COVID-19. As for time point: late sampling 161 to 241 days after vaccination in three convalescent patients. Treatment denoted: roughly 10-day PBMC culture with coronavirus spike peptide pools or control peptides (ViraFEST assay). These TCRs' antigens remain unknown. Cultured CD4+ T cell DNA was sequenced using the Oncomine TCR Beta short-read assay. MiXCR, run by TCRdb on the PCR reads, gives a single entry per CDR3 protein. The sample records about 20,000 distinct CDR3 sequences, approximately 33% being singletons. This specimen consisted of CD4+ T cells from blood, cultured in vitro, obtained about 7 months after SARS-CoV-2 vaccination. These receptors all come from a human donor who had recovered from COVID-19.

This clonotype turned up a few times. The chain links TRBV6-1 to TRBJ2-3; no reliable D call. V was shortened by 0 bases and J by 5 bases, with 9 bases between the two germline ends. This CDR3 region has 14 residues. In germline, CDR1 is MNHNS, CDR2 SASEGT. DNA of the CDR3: TGTGCCAGCAGTGAAGCGCTAGAAATAGATACGCAGTATTTT. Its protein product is CASSEALEIDTQYF.

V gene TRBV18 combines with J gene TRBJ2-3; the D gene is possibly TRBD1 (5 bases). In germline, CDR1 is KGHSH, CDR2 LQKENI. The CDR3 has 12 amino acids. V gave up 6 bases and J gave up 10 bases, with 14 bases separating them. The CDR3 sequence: CASSRQGDAQYF. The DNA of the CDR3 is TGTGCCAGCTCGCGTCAAGGGGATGCGCAGTATTTT.

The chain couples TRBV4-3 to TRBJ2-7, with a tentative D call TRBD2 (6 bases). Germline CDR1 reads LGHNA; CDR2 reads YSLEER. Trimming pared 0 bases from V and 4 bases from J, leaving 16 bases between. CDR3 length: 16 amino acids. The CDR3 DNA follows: TGCGCCAGCAGCCAAGATGTTAGCCGGGGGATATACGAGCAGTACTTC. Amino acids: CASSQDVSRGIYEQYF.

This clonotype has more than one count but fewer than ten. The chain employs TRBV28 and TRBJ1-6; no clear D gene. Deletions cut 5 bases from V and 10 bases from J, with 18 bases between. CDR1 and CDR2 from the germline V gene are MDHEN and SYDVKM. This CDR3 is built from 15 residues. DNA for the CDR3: TGTGCCAGCAGTATCGGACGTGCCGGCGGGTCACCCCTCCACTTT. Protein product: CASSIGRAGGSPLHF.

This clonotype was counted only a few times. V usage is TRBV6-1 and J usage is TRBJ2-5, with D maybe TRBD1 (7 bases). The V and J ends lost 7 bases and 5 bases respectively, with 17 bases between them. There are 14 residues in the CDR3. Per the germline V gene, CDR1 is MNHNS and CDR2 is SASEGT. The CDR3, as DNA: TGTGCCAGCACAGGGGGGAGGTGGGCGGAGACCCAGTACTTC. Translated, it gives CASTGGRWAETQYF.

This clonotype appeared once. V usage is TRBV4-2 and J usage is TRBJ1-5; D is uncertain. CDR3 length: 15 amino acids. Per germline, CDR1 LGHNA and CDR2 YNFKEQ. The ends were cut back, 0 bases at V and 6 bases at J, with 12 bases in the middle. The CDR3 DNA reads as TGTGCCAGCAGCCAAGAATTGTCAACAGTTCAGCCCCAGCATTTT. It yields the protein CASSQELSTVQPQHF.

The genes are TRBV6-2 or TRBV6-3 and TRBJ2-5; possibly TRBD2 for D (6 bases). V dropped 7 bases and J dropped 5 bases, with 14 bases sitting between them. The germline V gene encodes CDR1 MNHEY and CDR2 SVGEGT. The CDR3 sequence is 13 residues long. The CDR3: CASTPGGTETQYF. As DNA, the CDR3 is TGTGCCAGCACCCCAGGCGGGACGGAGACCCAGTACTTC.

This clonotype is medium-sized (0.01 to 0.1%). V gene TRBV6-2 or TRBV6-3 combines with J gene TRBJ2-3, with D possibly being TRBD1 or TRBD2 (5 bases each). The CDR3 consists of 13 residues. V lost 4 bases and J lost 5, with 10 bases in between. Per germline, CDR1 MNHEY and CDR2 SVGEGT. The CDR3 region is CASSSGARDTQYF. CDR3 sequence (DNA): TGTGCCAGCAGTTCCGGGGCTAGAGATACGCAGTATTTT.

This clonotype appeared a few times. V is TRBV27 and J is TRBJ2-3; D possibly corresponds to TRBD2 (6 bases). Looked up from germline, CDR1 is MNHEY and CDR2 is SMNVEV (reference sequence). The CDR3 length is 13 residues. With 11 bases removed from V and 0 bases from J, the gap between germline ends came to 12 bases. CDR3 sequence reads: CASRGVSTDTQYF. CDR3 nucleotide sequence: TGTGCCTCTCGCGGGGTTAGCACAGATACGCAGTATTTT.

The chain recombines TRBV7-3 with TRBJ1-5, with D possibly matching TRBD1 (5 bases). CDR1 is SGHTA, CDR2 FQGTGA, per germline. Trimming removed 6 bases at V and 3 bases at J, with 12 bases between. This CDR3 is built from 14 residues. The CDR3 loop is CASSSTEDNQPQHF. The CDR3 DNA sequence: TGTGCCAGCAGTTCGACAGAAGACAATCAGCCCCAGCATTTT.

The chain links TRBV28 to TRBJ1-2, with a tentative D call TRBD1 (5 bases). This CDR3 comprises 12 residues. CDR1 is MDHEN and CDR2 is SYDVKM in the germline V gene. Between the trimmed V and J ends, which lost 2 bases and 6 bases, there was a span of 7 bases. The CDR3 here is CASSLTRDGYTF. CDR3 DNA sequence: TGTGCCAGCAGTTTAACCAGGGATGGCTACACCTTC.

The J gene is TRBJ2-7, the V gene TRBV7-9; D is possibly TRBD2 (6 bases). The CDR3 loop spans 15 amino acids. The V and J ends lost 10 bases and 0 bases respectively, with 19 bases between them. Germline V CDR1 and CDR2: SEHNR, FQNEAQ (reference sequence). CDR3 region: CATLFLGEDSYEQYF. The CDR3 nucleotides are TGTGCCACCCTGTTTTTGGGGGAGGACTCCTACGAGCAGTACTTC. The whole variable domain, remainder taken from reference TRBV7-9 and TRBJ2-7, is DTGVSQNPRHKITKRGQNVTFRCDPISEHNRLYWYRQTLGQGPEFLTYFQNEAQLEKSRLLSDRFSAERPKGSFSTLEIQRTEQGDSAMYLCATLFLGEDSYEQYFGPGTRLTVT.

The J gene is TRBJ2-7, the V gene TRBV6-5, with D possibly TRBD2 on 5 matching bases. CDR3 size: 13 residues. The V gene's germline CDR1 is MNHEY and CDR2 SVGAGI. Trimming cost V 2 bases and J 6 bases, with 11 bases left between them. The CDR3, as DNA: TGTGCCAGCAGTTACAGGCTAGCTCTCGAGCAGTACTTC. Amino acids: CASSYRLALEQYF.

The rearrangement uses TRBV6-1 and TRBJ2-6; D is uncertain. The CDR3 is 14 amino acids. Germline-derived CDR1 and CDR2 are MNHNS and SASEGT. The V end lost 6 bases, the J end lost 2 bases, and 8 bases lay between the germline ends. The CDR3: CASSLTPGANVLTF. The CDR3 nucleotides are TGTGCCAGCAGCCTTACCCCTGGGGCCAACGTCCTGACTTTC.

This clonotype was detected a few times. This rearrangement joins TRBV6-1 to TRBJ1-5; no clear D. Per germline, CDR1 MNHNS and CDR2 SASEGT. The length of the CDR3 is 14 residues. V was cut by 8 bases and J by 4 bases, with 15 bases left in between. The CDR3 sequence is CASVKWQPNQPQHF. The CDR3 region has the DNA TGTGCCAGCGTTAAGTGGCAGCCTAATCAGCCCCAGCATTTT.

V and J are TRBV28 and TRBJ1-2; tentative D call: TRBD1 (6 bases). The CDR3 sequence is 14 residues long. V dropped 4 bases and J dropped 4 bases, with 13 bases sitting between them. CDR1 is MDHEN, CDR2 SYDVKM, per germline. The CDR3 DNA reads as TGTGCCAGCAGTTCACAGGGCTTCGTCTATGGCTACACCTTC. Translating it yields CASSSQGFVYGYTF.

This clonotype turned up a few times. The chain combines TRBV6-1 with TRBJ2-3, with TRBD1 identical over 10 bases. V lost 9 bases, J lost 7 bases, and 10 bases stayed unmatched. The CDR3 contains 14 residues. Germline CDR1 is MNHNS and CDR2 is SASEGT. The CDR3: CASVRDRGQNTQYF. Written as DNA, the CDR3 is TGTGCCAGTGTCCGTGACAGGGGGCAAAATACGCAGTATTTT.